The 32 T cell receptor beta chains presented below share a single source sample, sequenced in a study of cytomegalovirus exposure and HLA in healthy donors (dated by TCRdb to 2016 to 2017). Library creation used the immunoSEQ multiplex PCR assay. For the multiplex PCR, a mixture combining 60 forward primers for TCR Vbeta segments and 13 reverse primers for TCR Jbeta segments was used. The clones in this table, taken by TCRdb from immuneACCESS, are in-frame only. Not every clone is retained; where verified, under half of the shortfall comes from an unresolved V gene, and the cause of the rest is unknown. This sample holds 200,000 to 250,000 clones; 70% to 85% were observed only once. The ten top clones hold less than 2% of the sample. The sequencing input was PBMCs. The receptors stem from a man between 50 and 59 years old in good health and CMV-seronegative.

The chain carries TRBV18 and TRBJ2-7; D might be TRBD2 (6 bases). The CDR3 runs to 15 residues. Germline lookup yields CDR1 KGHSH and CDR2 LQKENI. V was cut by 2 bases and J by 1 base, with 12 bases left in between. CDR3 sequence reads: CASSPSGVGSYEQYF. CDR3 DNA sequence: TGTGCCAGCTCACCATCGGGAGTCGGATCCTACGAGCAGTACTTC.

The V and J genes are TRBV5-1 and TRBJ1-5; 7 nucleotides line up with TRBD1. The CDR3 covers 14 residues. Germline V gene lookup returns CDR1 SGHRS and CDR2 YFSETQ. Unmatched junction bases numbered 6, after V lost 5 bases and J lost 4 bases. CDR3 protein: CASSPGTANQPQHF. DNA of the CDR3: TGCGCCAGCAGTCCCGGGACAGCGAATCAGCCCCAGCATTTT.

This clone has just a few counts. This chain joins TRBV5-1 and TRBJ1-1; 9 bases fit TRBD1. This CDR3 contains 15 residues. The germline gives CDR1 SGHRS, CDR2 YFSETQ. Losses at the gene ends were 5 bases for V and 0 bases for J; bases not matched to a gene: 5. This chain's CDR3 is CASRGTGGLNTEAFF. The DNA for the CDR3 is TGCGCCAGCAGGGGTACAGGGGGCCTGAACACTGAAGCTTTCTTT.

This clone was found once. The chain recombines TRBV28 with TRBJ1-2, with a possible D match to TRBD1 (6 bases). V lost 3 bases to trimming and J lost 2 bases, with 10 bases between them. The CDR3 sequence is 14 residues long. Germline values: CDR1 MDHEN, CDR2 SYDVKM. CDR3 in amino acids: CASSFQGLNYGYTF. The CDR3 DNA reads as TGTGCCAGCAGTTTTCAGGGGCTGAACTATGGCTACACCTTC.

This clone was observed a single time. The genes are TRBV10-3 and TRBJ2-7, with 12 bases fitting TRBD2. This CDR3 comprises 14 residues. Unmatched junction bases numbered 9, after V lost 10 bases and J lost 5 bases. CDR1 ENHRY and CDR2 SYGVKD come from the germline V gene. CDR3 loop: CASRASGRAHEQYF. CDR3 DNA sequence: TGTGCCAGCAGGGCTAGCGGGAGGGCCCACGAGCAGTACTTC.

V usage is TRBV19 and J usage is TRBJ1-1; 8 positions agree with TRBD1. Trimming removed 4 bases from V and 7 bases from J; junction bases left unmatched: 5. The CDR3 totals 13 residues. Germline V gene sequence: CDR1 LNHDA, CDR2 SQIVND (reference sequence). The CDR3 DNA reads TGTGCCAGTAGTAGCCGACAGGGGCGTGAAGCTTTCTTT. Protein product: CASSSRQGREAFF. The complete variable domain, with remaining parts taken from reference TRBV19 and TRBJ1-1, reads DGGITQSPKYLFRKEGQNVTLSCEQNLNHDAMYWYRQDPGQGLRLIYYSQIVNDFQKGDIAEGYSVSREKKESFPLTVTSAQKNPTAFYLCASSSRQGREAFFGQGTRLTVV.

This clone was seen a single time. The genes are TRBV9 and TRBJ1-2; TRBD1 is a possible D gene (5 bases). V gave up 0 bases and J gave up 4 bases, with 10 bases separating them. From germline, CDR1 is SGDLS and CDR2 YYNGEE. This CDR3 region has 14 residues. The CDR3 DNA reads TGTGCCAGCAGCGTAGGGGGCTCGAGCTATGGCTACACCTTC. Translation gives CASSVGGSSYGYTF.

The chain combines TRBV6-1 with TRBJ1-2; TRBD1 agrees at 7 bases. The V gene's germline CDR1 is MNHNS and CDR2 SASEGT. CDR3 size: 13 residues. V lost 5 bases to trimming and J lost 7 bases; unmatched junction nucleotides: 7. The CDR3 here is CASSFQGVSGYTF. The CDR3 DNA reads TGTGCCAGCAGTTTCCAGGGGGTGTCTGGCTACACCTTC.

Only a few counts were recorded for this clone. The V and J genes are TRBV27 and TRBJ1-2; D possibly corresponds to TRBD1 (6 bases). Looked up from germline, CDR1 is MNHEY and CDR2 is SMNVEV (reference sequence). With 5 bases removed from V and 8 bases from J, the gap between germline ends came to 12 bases. The CDR3 totals 12 residues. CDR3: CASSTGQSGYTF. The CDR3, as DNA: TGTGCCAGCAGTACCGGACAGTCAGGCTACACCTTC.

This clone was seen only a few times. This chain's CDR3 is CASSPGYGANVLTF. Written as DNA, the CDR3 is TGTGCCAGCAGCCCAGGGTATGGGGCCAACGTCCTGACTTTC. V and J are TRBV7-3 and TRBJ2-6; tentative D call: TRBD1 (5 bases). The germline CDR1 and CDR2 sequences are SGHTA and FQGTGA. This CDR3 region has 14 residues. V lost 5 bases and J 3 bases, leaving 8 bases between the germline ends. The full variable domain, its missing parts supplied by reference TRBV7-3 and TRBJ2-6, is GAGVSQTPSNKVTEKGKYVELRCDPISGHTALYWYRQSLGQGPEFLIYFQGTGAADDSGLPNDRFFAVRPEGSVSTLKIQRTERGDSAVYLCASSPGYGANVLTFGAGSRLTVL.

This chain connects TRBV14 to TRBJ2-1; TRBD2 matches at 9 bases. Germline CDR1 is SGHDN and CDR2 is FVKESK. Trimming cost V 1 base and J 8 bases; bases outside gene matches: 6. This CDR3 region has 15 residues. Written as DNA, the CDR3 is TGTGCCAGCAGCCAAGGCGGGAGGGCTGTCGATGAGCAGTTCTTC. It specifies CASSQGGRAVDEQFF.

CDR3 amino acids: CASSLVRTGGIYFSYEQYF. Written as DNA, the CDR3 is TGTGCCAGCAGCTTGGTGCGGACAGGGGGGATCTATTTCTCCTACGAGCAGTACTTC. The chain carries TRBV5-4 and TRBJ2-7, with 10 nucleotides matching TRBD1. This CDR3 has 19 residues. Per germline, CDR1 SGHNT and CDR2 YYREEE (reference sequence). After removal of 0 bases from V and 0 bases from J, the junction contained 12 bases not matched to a gene. Full variable domain (missing parts from reference TRBV5-4 and TRBJ2-7): ETGVTQSPTHLIKTRGQQVTLRCSSQSGHNTVSWYQQALGQGPQFIFQYYREEENGRGNFPPRFSGLQFPNYSSELNVNALELDDSALYLCASSLVRTGGIYFSYEQYFGPGTRLTVT.

This clone was observed a single time. The germline gene is not matched at one end of the junction; a read error may be the cause. The chain has TRBV27 and TRBJ2-5; TRBD1 aligns across 9 bases. Germline CDR1 reads MNHEY; CDR2 reads SMNVEV (reference sequence). This CDR3 comprises 16 residues. DNA for the CDR3: TGTGCCGGCAGGTCCTACAGGGGGCCAAACCAAGAGACCCAGTACTTC. Protein: CAGRSYRGPNQETQYF.

The table lists this clone with a few counts. This chain connects TRBV19 to TRBJ1-2, with D hard to call. Germline CDR1 reads LNHDA; CDR2 reads SQIVND (reference sequence). Trimming removed 3 bases from V and 0 bases from J, with 11 bases in between. This CDR3 contains 15 residues. CDR3 sequence: CASSISLLTNYGYTF. In nucleotides, the CDR3 is TGTGCCAGTAGTATTTCCCTTTTAACTAACTATGGCTACACCTTC.

The chain links TRBV11-2 to TRBJ1-2; D is uncertain. V dropped 0 bases and J dropped 8 bases, with 13 bases sitting between them. Germline V CDR1 and CDR2: SGHAT, FQNNGV. The CDR3 runs to 14 residues. The CDR3 DNA follows: TGTGCCAGCAGCTTAGACCCCCGAGGTCAAGGCTACACCTTC. This sequence encodes CASSLDPRGQGYTF.

The rearrangement uses TRBV2 and TRBJ1-1; no clear D gene. Germline lookup yields CDR1 SNHLY and CDR2 FYNNEI. This CDR3 comprises 14 residues. The germline V and J ends were trimmed by 7 bases and 8 bases, with 20 bases remaining between them. CDR3 DNA sequence: TGTGCCAGCATCCGCCCCCTCCGGTCCGAAGAAGCTTTCTTT. It translates to CASIRPLRSEEAFF.

The rearrangement joins TRBV9 to TRBJ2-3; maybe TRBD2 (6 bases). Germline CDR1 and CDR2: SGDLS and YYNGEE. The CDR3 totals 14 residues. Trimming removed 3 bases at V and 2 bases at J, with 10 bases between. The CDR3 nucleotides are TGTGCCAGCAGCGAGCGCGGGGACACAGATACGCAGTATTTT. Protein: CASSERGDTDTQYF.

The sample holds a few counts of this clone. The V and J genes are TRBV4-1 and TRBJ2-1, with TRBD1 identical over 7 bases. The CDR3 loop spans 16 amino acids. The germline gives CDR1 MGHRA, CDR2 YSYEKL. V shed 4 bases and J 9 bases; nucleotides not matched to a gene: 15. The CDR3 spells CASSPITTDRAGEQFF. CDR3 nucleotide sequence: TGCGCCAGCAGCCCGATCACAACCGACAGGGCGGGTGAGCAGTTCTTC.

The gene calls are TRBV5-6 and TRBJ1-5; a possible D gene is TRBD1 (6 bases). V lost 3 bases to trimming and J lost 6 bases, with 13 bases between them. This CDR3 has 14 residues. The germline V gene has CDR1 SGHDT and CDR2 YYEEEE. CDR3 loop: CASSSYRESQPQHF. The DNA for the CDR3 is TGTGCCAGCAGCTCCTACAGGGAGAGTCAGCCCCAGCATTTT.

The chain employs TRBV27 and TRBJ1-2, with a possible D match to TRBD1 (5 bases). Trimming took off 5 bases at V and 4 bases at J, with 11 bases between the two ends. Germline V gene lookup returns CDR1 MNHEY and CDR2 SMNVEV (reference sequence). CDR3 length equals 13 residues. In DNA form, the CDR3 reads TGTGCCAGCAGTACAGGACCCTTCTATGGCTACACCTTC. This gives the protein CASSTGPFYGYTF.

CDR3 in amino acids: CASSSQGLGAFF. The CDR3 region has the DNA TGTGCCAGCAGCTCGCAGGGTCTGGGGGCTTTCTTT. The chain combines TRBV7-2 with TRBJ1-1, with a tentative D call TRBD1 (5 bases). This CDR3 has 12 amino acids. Germline CDR1 and CDR2: SGHTA and FQGNSA. V lost 4 bases and J 11 bases, leaving 14 bases between the germline ends.

V is TRBV2 and J is TRBJ2-7; TRBD2 matches 7 bases. The CDR3 consists of 16 residues. With V trimmed by 4 bases and J by 2 bases, 11 bases remained unmatched. Germline CDR1 reads SNHLY; CDR2 reads FYNNEI. In DNA form, the CDR3 reads TGTGCCAGCAGTGTCCCTCTAGCGGAGCATCCCTACGAGCAGTACTTC. Translated, it gives CASSVPLAEHPYEQYF. The complete variable domain, with remaining parts taken from reference TRBV2 and TRBJ2-7, reads EPEVTQTPSHQVTQMGQEVILRCVPISNHLYFYWYRQILGQKVEFLVSFYNNEISEKSEIFDDQFSVERPDGSNFTLKIRSTKLEDSAMYFCASSVPLAEHPYEQYFGPGTRLTVT.

This clone turned up a few times. At the DNA level, this CDR3 is encoded by other sequences in the same sample as well. Here the CDR3 reads CASSLAVKETQYF. The CDR3 DNA reads as TGCGCCAGCAGCTTGGCGGTTAAAGAGACCCAGTACTTC. J is TRBJ2-5 and V is TRBV5-1; no definite D call. V lost 0 bases and J 3 bases, leaving 6 bases between the germline ends. The CDR3 is made up of 13 amino acids. Germline CDR1 reads SGHRS; CDR2 reads YFSETQ. Looking up the rest from reference TRBV5-1 and TRBJ2-5 gives the full variable domain: KAGVTQTPRYLIKTRGQQVTLSCSPISGHRSVSWYQQTPGQGLQFLFEYFSETQRNKGNFPGRFSGRQFSNSRSEMNVSTLELGDSALYLCASSLAVKETQYFGPGTRLLVL.

The chain employs TRBV27 and TRBJ2-1; 7 nucleotides match TRBD2. The CDR3 sequence is 18 residues long. J gave up 7 bases and V 5 bases, and 20 bases lay outside the gene matches. In germline, CDR1 is MNHEY, CDR2 SMNVEV (reference sequence). The CDR3: CASSPPGGWKIGNNEQFF. The CDR3 DNA sequence: TGTGCCAGCAGTCCCCCGGGGGGTTGGAAAATTGGAAATAATGAGCAGTTCTTC.

This chain connects TRBV6-6 to TRBJ2-7, with 15 bases identical to TRBD2. CDR3 length equals 16 residues. V trimming: 7 bases; J trimming: 0 bases; junction bases outside the gene matches: 4. CDR1 MNHNY and CDR2 SVGAGI come from the germline V gene (reference sequence). The CDR3 here is CASMGLAGGSSYEQYF. The CDR3 coding sequence is TGTGCCAGCATGGGACTAGCGGGAGGAAGCTCCTACGAGCAGTACTTC.

The V and J genes are TRBV2 and TRBJ2-5; the match to TRBD2 covers 12 bases. The CDR3 covers 16 residues. V shed 3 bases, J shed 6 bases, and the junction held 8 bases outside the gene matches. Germline assignment: CDR1 SNHLY and CDR2 FYNNEI. The CDR3 here is CASSDSTSGSLKTQYF. CDR3 nucleotide sequence: TGTGCCAGCAGTGACTCGACTAGCGGGAGTCTGAAGACCCAGTACTTC. Full variable domain (missing parts from reference TRBV2 and TRBJ2-5): EPEVTQTPSHQVTQMGQEVILRCVPISNHLYFYWYRQILGQKVEFLVSFYNNEISEKSEIFDDQFSVERPDGSNFTLKIRSTKLEDSAMYFCASSDSTSGSLKTQYFGPGTRLLVL.

This sequence joins TRBV5-6 and TRBJ1-4; 8 nucleotides align to TRBD1. The CDR3 contains 16 residues. Germline V gene data show CDR1 as SGHDT and CDR2 as YYEEEE. The V and J ends lost 4 bases and 8 bases, in that order; junction bases with no gene match: 13. This CDR3 is CASSLGGQGMGEKLFF. In nucleotides, the CDR3 is TGTGCCAGCAGCCTGGGTGGACAGGGAATGGGGGAAAAACTGTTTTTT.

The chain carries TRBV27 and TRBJ1-1; no definite D call. V gave up 7 bases and J gave up 2 bases, with 11 bases separating them. The CDR3 runs 13 residues. Per the germline V gene, CDR1 is MNHEY and CDR2 is SMNVEV (reference sequence). CDR3 amino acids: CASKIGVNTEAFF. The CDR3 DNA is TGTGCCAGCAAAATCGGGGTCAACACTGAAGCTTTCTTT.

This clone showed up just a few times. The CDR3 DNA follows: TGTGCCAGCAGCCCCTCAGTAGGGGCCAACGTCCTGACTTTC. Translated, it gives CASSPSVGANVLTF. The chain employs TRBV27 and TRBJ2-6; D is undetermined. This CDR3 has 14 residues. V was clipped by 6 bases and J by 4 bases, with 10 bases between them. CDR1 is MNHEY and CDR2 is SMNVEV in the germline V gene (reference sequence).

The chain joins TRBV29-1 to TRBJ1-1; tentative D call: TRBD1 (6 bases). V was cut by 7 bases and J by 4 bases, with 16 bases left in between. The CDR3 has 13 residues. Germline-derived CDR1 and CDR2 are SQVTM and ANQGSEA. CDR3 nucleotide sequence: TGCAGCGCTACTAACAGGGCGGGCACTGAAGCTTTCTTT. This encodes CSATNRAGTEAFF.

The chain recombines TRBV10-2 with TRBJ1-2; TRBD1 is a possible D gene (5 bases). Germline-derived CDR1 and CDR2 are WSHSY and SAAADI. The CDR3 spans 13 residues. V dropped 2 bases and J dropped 3 bases, with 7 bases sitting between them. The DNA for the CDR3 is TGCGCCAGCAGTGAGGGGGCTTACTATGGCTACACCTTC. Translation: CASSEGAYYGYTF.

The chain employs TRBV4-1 and TRBJ2-2; D is undetermined. The CDR3 spans 15 residues. Germline-derived CDR1 and CDR2 are MGHRA and YSYEKL. V gave up 0 bases and J gave up 6 bases, with 11 bases separating them. The CDR3 DNA is TGCGCCAGCAGCCAAGATGCGACCACAGCCGGGGAGCTGTTTTTT. Amino acid sequence: CASSQDATTAGELFF.